This passage covers 15 T cell receptor beta chains from one sample sequenced in a study of cytomegalovirus exposure and HLA in healthy donors. PCR amplification relied on 60 Vbeta primers (plus 13 Jbeta primers). The assay was immunoSEQ multiplex PCR, and TCRdb's table has in-frame clones only and misses some. The table lists 110,000 or so clones, around 78% of them singletons. The sequenced material came from PBMCs. The receptors derive from a male donor in good health and CMV-seronegative.

The rearrangement joins TRBV5-4 to TRBJ2-3; 7 bases are a match to TRBD2. J gave up 6 bases and V 0 bases, and 1 base lay outside the gene matches. This CDR3 is built from 13 residues. Germline loops: CDR1 SGHNT, CDR2 YYREEE (reference sequence). CDR3 sequence (DNA): TGTGCCAGCAGCTTGGTGGGAGGGGATACGCAGTATTTT. It codes for CASSLVGGDTQYF.

The V call is TRBV2, the J call TRBJ2-1, with 9 nucleotides matching TRBD2. V trimming: 3 bases; J trimming: 2 bases; junction bases outside the gene matches: 11. Germline-derived CDR1 and CDR2 are SNHLY and FYNNEI. The CDR3 is 18 residues long. The CDR3 reads CASSDVLVAGVPYNEQFF. CDR3 in DNA: TGTGCCAGCAGTGATGTGTTGGTAGCGGGAGTACCCTACAATGAGCAGTTCTTC.

The chain recombines TRBV7-3 with TRBJ2-3; 16 bases are a match to TRBD2. The CDR3 totals 19 residues. CDR1 SGHTA and CDR2 FQGTGA come from the germline V gene. The J segment lost 1 base and the V segment lost 2 bases, leaving 6 bases of the junction unmatched. CDR3 amino acids: CASSLVGLAGGRGTDTQYF. Written as DNA, the CDR3 is TGTGCCAGCAGCTTAGTGGGACTAGCGGGAGGGAGGGGCACAGATACGCAGTATTTT.

This chain uses TRBV7-8 with TRBJ1-2; unclear D gene. V was cut by 1 base and J by 7 bases, with 10 bases left in between. Germline V lookup: CDR1 SGHVS, CDR2 FQNEAQ. The CDR3 loop spans 13 amino acids. CDR3 amino acids: CASSLVEGGGYTF. CDR3 in DNA: TGTGCCAGCAGCTTAGTTGAGGGCGGTGGCTACACCTTC.

The chain couples TRBV7-8 to TRBJ2-3; 11 bases line up with TRBD2. CDR1 and CDR2 from the germline V gene are SGHVS and FQNEAQ. The CDR3 sequence is 16 residues long. Losses at the gene ends were 6 bases for V and 10 bases for J; bases not matched to a gene: 15. CDR3 protein: CASSLLAGGVDTSQYF. For the CDR3, the DNA is TGTGCCAGCAGTCTCTTAGCGGGAGGGGTAGATACGTCGCAGTATTTT. The full variable domain, with the rest looked up from reference TRBV7-8 and TRBJ2-3, is GAGVSQSPRYKVAKRGQDVALRCDPISGHVSLFWYQQALGQGPEFLTYFQNEAQLDKSGLPSDRFFAERPEGSVSTLKIQRTQQEDSAVYLCASSLLAGGVDTSQYFGPGTRLTVL.

This clone came up a few times. V is TRBV30 and J is TRBJ2-1, with 12 positions matching TRBD2. Trimming cost V 2 bases and J 8 bases; bases outside gene matches: 10. The CDR3 sequence is 16 residues long. The germline V gene encodes CDR1 GTSNPN and CDR2 SVGIG (reference sequence). Written as DNA, the CDR3 is TGTGCCTGGAGTCGGACTAGCGGGATACGTGGGGATGAGCAGTTCTTC. Translation: CAWSRTSGIRGDEQFF.

This clone was seen a few times. The chain links TRBV9 to TRBJ2-3, with TRBD2 identical over 8 bases. V was pared by 2 bases and J by 4 bases, with 6 bases of the junction left unmatched. The germline V gene encodes CDR1 SGDLS and CDR2 YYNGEE. The CDR3 is 15 amino acids. CDR3 DNA sequence: TGTGCCAGCAGCGTCCGCGGGAGGAAGGCAGATACGCAGTATTTT. This codes for CASSVRGRKADTQYF.

A few counts support this clone. The gene calls are TRBV6-1 and TRBJ1-5; weak D call: TRBD1 (5 bases). The germline gives CDR1 MNHNS, CDR2 SASEGT. CDR3 length equals 12 residues. With 6 bases removed from V and 9 bases from J, the gap between germline ends came to 12 bases. The DNA for the CDR3 is TGTGCCAGCAGCGACAGCCCCCGGCCCCAGCATTTT. It is translated as CASSDSPRPQHF.

The rearrangement links TRBV11-3 to TRBJ2-5; the D is unclear. The J call is doubtful: the DNA matches TRBJ2-7 better. Per germline, CDR1 SGHNT and CDR2 YENEEA. This CDR3 contains 16 residues. In DNA form, the CDR3 reads TGTGCCAGCAGCCCTCCACTGGGCCCCAGCTCCTACGAGCAGTACTTC. Translation: CASSPPLGPSSYEQYF.

The V call is TRBV6-1, the J call TRBJ2-2; no definite D call. The CDR3 extends over 14 amino acids. The germline CDR1 and CDR2 sequences are MNHNS and SASEGT. V lost 5 bases, J lost 2 bases, and 9 bases lay in between. This chain's CDR3 is CASSSDGNTGELFF. CDR3 DNA: TGTGCCAGCAGTAGCGACGGCAACACCGGGGAGCTGTTTTTT.

The chain joins TRBV15 to TRBJ2-5, with 7 bases fitting TRBD1. The J call is in doubt because the DNA end fits TRBJ2-7 better. Looked up from germline, CDR1 is LNHNV and CDR2 is YYDKDF (reference sequence). The CDR3 covers 15 residues. The CDR3 reads CATSSFLDRSYEQYF. The CDR3 DNA sequence: TGTGCCACCAGCAGTTTCCTGGACAGGTCCTACGAGCAGTACTTC.

J is TRBJ1-1 and V is TRBV28, with unresolved D. This CDR3 is 12 amino acids long. The V and J ends lost 0 bases and 7 bases respectively, with 6 bases between them. The V gene's germline CDR1 is MDHEN and CDR2 SYDVKM. CDR3 region: CASSLWAGEAFF. The CDR3 DNA sequence: TGTGCCAGCAGTTTATGGGCAGGTGAAGCTTTCTTT. Full variable domain (rest looked up from reference TRBV28 and TRBJ1-1): DVKVTQSSRYLVKRTGEKVFLECVQDMDHENMFWYRQDPGLGLRLIYFSYDVKMKEKGDIPEGYSVSREKKERFSLILESASTNQTSMYLCASSLWAGEAFFGQGTRLTVV.

The chain uses TRBV7-8 and TRBJ1-5; D uncertain. V was clipped by 5 bases and J by 1 base, with 12 bases between them. The CDR3 runs 15 residues. The germline gives CDR1 SGHVS, CDR2 FQNEAQ. The CDR3 bases are TGTGCCAGCAGCCCCCGAGGAGGGAGCAATCAGCCCCAGCATTTT. Amino acids: CASSPRGGSNQPQHF.

The J gene is TRBJ2-4, the V gene TRBV29-1; possible D gene TRBD1, 5 bases. V was clipped by 4 bases and J by 5 bases, with 9 bases between them. The germline V gene encodes CDR1 SQVTM and CDR2 ANQGSEA. This CDR3 comprises 12 residues. This CDR3 reads CSVGQRENIQYF. The CDR3 DNA follows: TGCAGCGTTGGACAGCGCGAAAACATTCAGTACTTC.

The J gene is TRBJ1-5, the V gene TRBV5-8, with TRBD1 matching over 11 bases. CDR3 length: 14 residues. Germline V gives CDR1 SGHTS, CDR2 YDEGEE. V trimming: 8 bases; J trimming: 7 bases; junction bases outside the gene matches: 8. The CDR3 sequence is CASLPRDRGQPQHF. CDR3 coding DNA: TGTGCCAGTCTTCCACGGGACAGGGGGCAGCCCCAGCATTTT.